This T cell receptor beta chain was retrieved from a study of T cell responses to AZD1222 COVID-19 vaccine. Only in-frame clones appear in the TCRdb table, and some are missing; sequencing was by immunoSEQ multiplex PCR. The sample holds under 90,000 clones, roughly 85% seen once. About this clone: What it binds is unknown.

This CDR3 contains 14 residues. Trimming took 4 bases from V and 7 from J, leaving 17 bases between them. From germline, CDR1 is SGHNT and CDR2 YYREEE (reference sequence). Overall study findings and caveats: Unmutated regions of variants are reportedly targeted by nearly half of spike-specific TCRs. CD4 TCRs associated with vaccination spanned spike, dominating at 160-218 and 743-854. Baseline seropositivity characterized only six AZD1222 recipients. No day 14 peak samples; only post-peak repertoires were characterized.

The chain recombines TRBV5-4 with TRBJ2-5, with D perhaps TRBD1 (5 bases). The source was peripheral blood, collected 28 days after the second AZD1222 dose. The receptor was isolated from an adult who received the AZD1222 COVID-19 vaccine. DNA of the CDR3: TGTGCCAGCAGCCGTGGGCAGGGCAGAGGGACCCAGTACTTC. It is translated as CASSRGQGRGTQYF.